This T cell receptor beta chain was identified during a study of radiotherapy plus CTLA-4 blockade in lung cancer. Overall study: Objective responses were observed in 15% to 20% of patients, and disease control was achieved by about 30%.

Study-wide points: Following radiotherapy plus ipilimumab, tumor-derived TCR clones expanded in the blood. It was early blood T cell clone dynamics, with interferon-beta, that reportedly best predicted response.

This clone has a single count. Its antigen is undetermined. The ends lost 7 bases at V and 4 bases at J; junction bases unmatched: 6. The CDR3 totals 14 residues. The V gene's germline CDR1 is MNHEY and CDR2 SMNVEV (reference sequence). Sequencing used immunoSEQ multiplex PCR; TCRdb keeps in-frame clones, though not all of them. Here the sample spans 70,000 to 90,000 clones, about 88% being singletons. It was focal radiation plus CTLA-4 blockade with ipilimumab that patients with chemo-refractory metastatic non-small-cell lung cancer received. Sequences were derived from peripheral blood, sampled from a patient treated with radiotherapy plus ipilimumab. The chain carries TRBV27 and TRBJ2-5; TRBD2 matches at 10 bases. The sequence was collected from a human donor with non-small cell lung cancer who had stable disease on radiotherapy plus ipilimumab. CDR3 region: CASTKRGGIETQYF. The CDR3 bases are TGTGCCAGCACCAAGCGGGGGGGCATAGAGACCCAGTACTTC.